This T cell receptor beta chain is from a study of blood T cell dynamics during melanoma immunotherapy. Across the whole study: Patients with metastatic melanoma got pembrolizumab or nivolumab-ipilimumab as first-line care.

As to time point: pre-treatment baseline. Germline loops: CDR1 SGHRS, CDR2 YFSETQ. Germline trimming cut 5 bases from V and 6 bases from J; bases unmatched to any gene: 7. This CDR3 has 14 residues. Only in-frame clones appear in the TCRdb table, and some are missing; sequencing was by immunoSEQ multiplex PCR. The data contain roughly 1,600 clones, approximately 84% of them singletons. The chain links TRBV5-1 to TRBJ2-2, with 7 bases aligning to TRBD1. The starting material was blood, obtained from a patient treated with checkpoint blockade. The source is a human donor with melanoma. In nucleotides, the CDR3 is TGCGCCAGCAGTAACAGGGGCAACGCCGGGGAGCTGTTTTTT. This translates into CASSNRGNAGELFF.